The clone carrying this TCR beta chain has more than one count but fewer than ten. The antigen is not known. V lost 3 bases, J lost 2 bases, and 9 bases lay in between. This CDR3 region has 15 residues. The V gene's germline CDR1 is SGHRS and CDR2 YFSETQ. The data originate from a study of cytomegalovirus exposure and HLA in healthy donors. Study-wide results and caveats: In a later analysis, at a false discovery rate of 0.05, about 17,000 TCR beta sequences matched HLA alleles.

The PCR had 60 Vbeta and 13 Jbeta primers. Sequenced by immunoSEQ multiplex PCR; TCRdb stores in-frame clones only, minus some. This repertoire shows approximately 120,000 clones, 70% to 85% found once; its top ten account for around 13%. The J gene is TRBJ2-6, the V gene TRBV5-1; D may be TRBD1 (6 bases). The source of this sequence is a woman aged 40 to 50 in good health and CMV-seropositive. The sequenced sample consisted of PBMCs. The CDR3 nucleotides read TGCGCCAGCAGCTCCACAGGGACTGGGGCCAACGTCCTGACTTTC. Translated, it gives CASSSTGTGANVLTF.